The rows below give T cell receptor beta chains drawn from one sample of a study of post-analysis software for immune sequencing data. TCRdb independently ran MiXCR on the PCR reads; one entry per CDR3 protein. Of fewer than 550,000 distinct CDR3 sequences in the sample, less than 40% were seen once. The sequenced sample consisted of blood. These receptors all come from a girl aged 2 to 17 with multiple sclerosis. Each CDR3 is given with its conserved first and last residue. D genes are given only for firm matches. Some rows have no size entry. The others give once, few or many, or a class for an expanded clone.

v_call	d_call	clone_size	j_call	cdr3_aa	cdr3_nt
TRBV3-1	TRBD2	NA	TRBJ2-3	CASSQTSGGGADTQYF	TGTGCCAGCAGCCAAACGAGCGGGGGGGGCGCAGATACGCAGTATTTT
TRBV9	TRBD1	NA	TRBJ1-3	CASSKSTGSGGNTIYF	TGTGCCAGCAGCAAGTCGACAGGGTCTGGTGGAAACACCATATATTTT
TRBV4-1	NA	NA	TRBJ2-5	CASSQDWALPGEETQYF	TGCGCCAGCAGCCAAGATTGGGCTTTACCTGGGGAAGAGACCCAGTACTTC
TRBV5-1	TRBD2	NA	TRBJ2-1	CASSLSPSGRATYNEQFF	TGCGCCAGCAGCTTGAGTCCTAGCGGGAGGGCAACCTACAATGAGCAGTTCTTC
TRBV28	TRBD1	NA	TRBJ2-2	CASSWDRTVSGELFF	TGTGCCAGCAGTTGGGACAGAACGGTCTCCGGGGAGCTGTTTTTT
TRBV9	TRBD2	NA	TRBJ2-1	CASSVGGGQISSYNEQFF	TGTGCCAGCAGCGTCGGCGGGGGGCAAATTAGCTCCTACAATGAGCAGTTCTTC
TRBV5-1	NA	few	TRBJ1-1	CASSVVGNTEAFF	TGCGCCAGCAGCGTGGTCGGGAACACTGAAGCTTTCTTT
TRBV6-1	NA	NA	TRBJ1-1	CASCSKGNTEAFF	TGTGCCAGCTGTTCGAAGGGAAACACTGAAGCTTTCTTT
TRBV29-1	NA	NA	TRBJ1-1	CSAYLDTNTEAFF	TGCAGCGCTTACCTGGACACGAACACTGAAGCTTTCTTT
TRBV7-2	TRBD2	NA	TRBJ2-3	CASSLSGGTFTDTQYF	TGTGCCAGCAGCCTGAGCGGGGGGACCTTCACAGATACGCAGTATTTT
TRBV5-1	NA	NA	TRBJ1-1	CASNRLGAGEAQAFF	TGCGCCAGCAACCGACTGGGGGCGGGTGAAGCCCAAGCTTTCTTT
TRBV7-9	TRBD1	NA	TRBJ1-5	CASSLGQGGAFGNQPQHF	TGTGCCAGCAGCTTAGGACAGGGAGGAGCTTTTGGCAATCAGCCCCAGCATTTT
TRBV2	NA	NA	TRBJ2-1	CASGSTTYNEQFF	TGTGCCAGCGGGTCTACCACGTACAATGAGCAGTTCTTC
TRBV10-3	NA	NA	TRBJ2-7	CAISDRGGEREQYF	TGTGCCATCAGTGACAGGGGCGGAGAGCGCGAGCAGTACTTC
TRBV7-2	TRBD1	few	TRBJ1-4	CASSLVGTGVANEKLFF	TGTGCCAGCAGCTTAGTAGGGACAGGGGTAGCTAATGAAAAACTGTTTTTT
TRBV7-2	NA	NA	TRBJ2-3	CASSLAGRHTDTQYF	TGTGCCAGCAGCTTAGCTGGGCGGCACACAGATACGCAGTATTTT
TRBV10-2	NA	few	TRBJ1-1	CASSERGGDREAFF	TGCGCCAGCAGTGAGAGGGGGGGGGACCGAGAAGCTTTCTTT
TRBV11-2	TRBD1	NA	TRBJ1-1	CASSSNYRGMNTEAFF	TGTGCCAGCAGCTCTAACTACAGGGGCATGAACACTGAAGCTTTCTTT
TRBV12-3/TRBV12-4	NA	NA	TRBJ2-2	CASSLGSLNAGELFF	TGTGCCAGCAGTTTAGGTTCGCTAAACGCCGGGGAGCTGTTTTTT
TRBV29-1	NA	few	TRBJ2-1	CSVEGSAREVEQFF	TGCAGCGTTGAAGGTAGTGCCAGGGAGGTTGAGCAGTTCTTC
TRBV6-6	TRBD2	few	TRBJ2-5	CATGRGGNQETQYF	TGTGCCACCGGGAGGGGGGGCAATCAAGAGACCCAGTACTTC
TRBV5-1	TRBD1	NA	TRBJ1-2	CASSLAGQGNGYTF	TGCGCCAGCAGCTTGGCGGGACAGGGTAATGGCTACACCTTC
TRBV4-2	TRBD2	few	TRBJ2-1	CASSQGIAGGVRYNEQFF	TGTGCCAGCAGCCAAGGGATAGCGGGGGGGGTAAGATACAATGAGCAGTTCTTC
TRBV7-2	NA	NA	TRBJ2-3	CASSPVKRATPSQYF	TGTGCCAGCAGCCCCGTGAAGCGGGCAACCCCATCGCAGTATTTT
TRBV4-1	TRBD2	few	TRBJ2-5	CASSELTSGDFQETQYF	TGCGCCAGCAGCGAGTTGACTAGCGGGGACTTCCAAGAGACCCAGTACTTC
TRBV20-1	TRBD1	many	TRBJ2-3	CSALRDRGIHTQYF	TGCAGTGCTCTCCGGGACAGGGGAATCCATACGCAGTATTTT
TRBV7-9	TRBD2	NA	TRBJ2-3	CASSYVAGGVNTQYF	TGTGCCAGCAGCTACGTAGCGGGGGGGGTCAATACGCAGTATTTT
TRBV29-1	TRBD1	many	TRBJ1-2	CSALTGGDHGYTF	TGCAGCGCCCTGACAGGGGGTGACCATGGCTACACCTTC
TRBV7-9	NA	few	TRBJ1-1	CASVDGLMNTEAFF	TGTGCCAGCGTAGACGGACTCATGAACACTGAAGCTTTCTTT
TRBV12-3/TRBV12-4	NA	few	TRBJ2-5	CASSKGHTQETQYF	TGTGCCAGCAGCAAGGGACACACCCAAGAGACCCAGTACTTC
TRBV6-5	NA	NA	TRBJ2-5	CASRPTTAQETQYF	TGTGCCAGCAGACCCACGACAGCCCAAGAGACCCAGTACTTC
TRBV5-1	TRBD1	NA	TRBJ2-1	CASSGGQPYNEQFF	TGCGCCAGCAGCGGGGGACAGCCCTACAATGAGCAGTTCTTC
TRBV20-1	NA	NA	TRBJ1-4	CSARDPVKSNEKLFF	TGCAGTGCTAGAGATCCCGTCAAGAGCAATGAAAAACTGTTTTTT
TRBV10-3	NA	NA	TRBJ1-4	CATSVEPNEKLFF	TGTGCCACCTCCGTGGAGCCGAATGAAAAACTGTTTTTT
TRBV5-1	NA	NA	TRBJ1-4	CASSLWGLREKLFF	TGCGCCAGCAGCTTATGGGGGCTAAGGGAAAAACTGTTTTTT
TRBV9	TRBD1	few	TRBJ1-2	CASSVSPRTGGSDYGYTF	TGTGCCAGCAGCGTCTCCCCAAGGACAGGGGGTTCAGACTATGGCTACACCTTC
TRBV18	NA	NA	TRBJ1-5	CASSLQRNQPQHF	TGTGCCAGCTCTCTTCAACGCAATCAGCCCCAGCATTTT
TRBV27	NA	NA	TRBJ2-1	CVSSLSENNEQFF	TGTGTCAGCAGTTTATCAGAAAACAATGAGCAGTTCTTC
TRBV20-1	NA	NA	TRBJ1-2	CSARPNYGYTF	TGCAGTGCTAGGCCTAACTATGGCTACACCTTC
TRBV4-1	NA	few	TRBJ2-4	CASSQDKALGGGAKNIQYF	TGCGCCAGCAGCCAGGACAAGGCCCTAGGGGGGGGAGCCAAAAACATTCAGTACTTC
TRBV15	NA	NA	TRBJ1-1	CAARAVAAEAFF	TGTGCCGCCAGGGCGGTGGCCGCTGAAGCTTTCTTT